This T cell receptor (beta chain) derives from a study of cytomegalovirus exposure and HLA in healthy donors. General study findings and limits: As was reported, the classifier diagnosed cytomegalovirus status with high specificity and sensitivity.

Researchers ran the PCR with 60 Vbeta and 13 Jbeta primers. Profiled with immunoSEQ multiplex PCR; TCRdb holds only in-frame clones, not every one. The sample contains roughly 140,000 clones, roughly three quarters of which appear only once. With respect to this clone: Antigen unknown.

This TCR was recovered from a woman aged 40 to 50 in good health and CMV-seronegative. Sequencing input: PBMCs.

For the CDR3, the DNA is TGCGCCAGCAGCTTTAGCCAGAACCAAGAGACCCAGTACTTC. Amino acids: CASSFSQNQETQYF. The chain couples TRBV5-1 to TRBJ2-5; unclear D gene. This CDR3 spans 14 amino acids. The V gene's germline CDR1 is SGHRS and CDR2 YFSETQ. Trimming left V 2 bases short and J 0 bases short, with 8 bases between.